These 28 T cell receptor beta chains were sequenced from one sample in a study of OX40 agonist ivuxolimab in advanced cancers. Sequencing was performed with immunoSEQ multiplex PCR; in TCRdb, only in-frame clones are kept and a portion is missing. The data show 75,000 to 100,000 clones, under 90% seen once. The sequences come from CD4+ or CD8+ T cells sorted from blood, collected in a trial of the OX40 agonist ivuxolimab. These receptors were obtained from an adult with an advanced solid tumor such as melanoma, head and neck, liver or kidney cancer.

The chain carries TRBV5-4 and TRBJ1-1, with D perhaps matching TRBD1 (6 bases). Per the germline V gene, CDR1 is SGHNT and CDR2 is YYREEE (reference sequence). V lost 0 bases to trimming and J lost 3 bases, with 15 bases between them. This CDR3 spans 16 amino acids. The CDR3 bases are TGTGCCAGCAGCTTGGCCGGGAGGGGGGCTCACACTGAAGCTTTCTTT. It is translated as CASSLAGRGAHTEAFF.

The DNA for the CDR3 is TGTGCCAGCGCGGGACTAGCGTATGACGCGAACACCGGGGAGCTGTTTTTT. Encoded protein: CASAGLAYDANTGELFF. The V call is TRBV7-2, the J call TRBJ2-2; 10 nucleotides agree with TRBD2. This CDR3 is 17 amino acids long. The V segment lost 8 bases and the J segment 0 bases; nucleotides outside the gene matches: 9. Germline assignment: CDR1 SGHTA and CDR2 FQGNSA. The full variable domain, in which reference TRBV7-2 and TRBJ2-2 provide the parts outside the CDR3, is GAGVSQSPSNKVTEKGKDVELRCDPISGHTALYWYRQSLGQGLEFLIYFQGNSAPDKSGLPSDRFSAERTGGSVSTLTIQRTQQEDSAVYLCASAGLAYDANTGELFFGEGSRLTVL.

V is TRBV7-9 and J is TRBJ2-7, with D perhaps TRBD1 (6 bases). Trimming left V 5 bases short and J 2 bases short, with 16 bases between. Per the germline V gene, CDR1 is SEHNR and CDR2 is FQNEAQ (reference sequence). There are 15 residues in the CDR3. The CDR3 loop is CASSTDTGNPYEQYF. In DNA form, the CDR3 reads TGTGCCAGCAGCACGGACACAGGGAACCCCTACGAGCAGTACTTC.

V is TRBV27 and J is TRBJ1-5; TRBD1 is a possible D gene (5 bases). V was clipped by 5 bases and J by 6 bases, with 20 bases between them. This CDR3 is built from 16 residues. Germline CDR1 reads MNHEY; CDR2 reads SMNVEV (reference sequence). CDR3 region: CASSRTQGGLGQPQHF. In DNA form, the CDR3 reads TGTGCCAGCAGTCGTACTCAGGGCGGGTTGGGTCAGCCCCAGCATTTT.

This clone showed up just once. This chain joins TRBV9 and TRBJ2-3; D perhaps matches TRBD1 (6 bases). CDR1 is SGDLS, CDR2 YYNGEE, per germline. The CDR3 has 15 amino acids. Trimming took off 4 bases at V and 5 bases at J, with 17 bases between the two ends. Here the CDR3 DNA reads TGTGCCAGCAGCCCCTTGGGACAAACGGGAGATACGCAGTATTTT. Protein sequence: CASSPLGQTGDTQYF.

The count of this clone is one. The V call is TRBV11-2, the J call TRBJ2-5; D may correspond to TRBD1 or TRBD2 (5 bases each). V shed 6 bases and J shed 3 bases, with 20 bases lying between them. CDR3 length equals 16 residues. In germline, CDR1 is SGHAT, CDR2 FQNNGV. The CDR3 DNA is TGTGCCAGCAGGGGGCTAGTGGAGCGGAGGAAAGAGACCCAGTACTTC. It is translated as CASRGLVERRKETQYF.

V gene TRBV2 combines with J gene TRBJ2-3; D might be TRBD2 (6 bases). Germline V CDR1 and CDR2: SNHLY, FYNNEI. V shed 6 bases and J shed 4 bases, with 14 bases lying between them. The CDR3 runs to 14 residues. CDR3 DNA: TGTGCCAGCAGCCTGACTAGTCAGCCAGATACGCAGTATTTT. It specifies CASSLTSQPDTQYF.

The chain employs TRBV5-4 and TRBJ1-1; maybe TRBD1 (5 bases). CDR1 and CDR2 from the germline V gene are SGHNT and YYREEE (reference sequence). This CDR3 comprises 14 residues. V lost 2 bases and J lost 0, with 8 bases in between. CDR3 nucleotide sequence: TGTGCCAGCAGCTTAGGGGCTATGAACACTGAAGCTTTCTTT. Translated, it gives CASSLGAMNTEAFF.

This clone was detected only a few times. V is TRBV19 and J is TRBJ1-4, with D perhaps matching TRBD1 (5 bases). CDR1 is LNHDA and CDR2 is SQIVND in the germline V gene (reference sequence). V lost 7 bases, J lost 7 bases, and 16 bases lay in between. The length of the CDR3 is 14 residues. The CDR3 here is CASTPGLWGEKLFF. The CDR3, as DNA: TGTGCCAGTACCCCGGGGCTTTGGGGTGAAAAACTGTTTTTT. The variable domain in full, with the rest retrieved from reference TRBV19 and TRBJ1-4, is DGGITQSPKYLFRKEGQNVTLSCEQNLNHDAMYWYRQDPGQGLRLIYYSQIVNDFQKGDIAEGYSVSREKKESFPLTVTSAQKNPTAFYLCASTPGLWGEKLFFGSGTQLSVL.

This rearrangement joins TRBV5-1 to TRBJ1-6, with D unresolved. Trimming took off 0 bases at V and 10 bases at J, with 14 bases between the two ends. Germline V gene sequence: CDR1 SGHRS, CDR2 YFSETQ. There are 15 residues in the CDR3. This CDR3 is CASSLADTGGSPLHF. DNA for the CDR3: TGCGCCAGCAGCTTGGCCGACACCGGAGGGTCACCCCTCCACTTT.

This chain uses TRBV27 with TRBJ2-6; D gene unclear. The CDR3 consists of 16 residues. The germline V and J ends were trimmed by 7 bases and 0 bases, with 13 bases remaining between them. Looked up from germline, CDR1 is MNHEY and CDR2 is SMNVEV (reference sequence). The CDR3 nucleotides are TGTGCCAGCACCTATTTCATAGGCTCTGGGGCCAACGTCCTGACTTTC. The encoded protein is CASTYFIGSGANVLTF.

The chain couples TRBV5-8 to TRBJ1-1, with D possibly being TRBD1 (5 bases). Germline V gene data show CDR1 as SGHTS and CDR2 as YDEGEE. Deletions cut 5 bases from V and 1 base from J, with 12 bases between. CDR3 length: 14 residues. DNA for the CDR3: TGTGCCAGCAGGCGGGGGTGGCAGAACACTGAAGCTTTCTTT. It yields the protein CASRRGWQNTEAFF.

V gene TRBV29-1 combines with J gene TRBJ1-1, with TRBD1 identical over 8 bases. The CDR3 length is 13 residues. Germline V CDR1 and CDR2: SQVTM, ANQGSEA. V lost 6 bases, J lost 5 bases, and 8 bases stayed unmatched. CDR3 region: CSVQQGGGTEAFF. The CDR3 DNA reads TGCAGCGTCCAACAGGGGGGAGGGACTGAAGCTTTCTTT.

This chain's CDR3 is CASSPWAGDGYTF. CDR3 coding DNA: TGTGCCAGCAGTCCGTGGGCGGGAGACGGCTACACCTTC. The chain employs TRBV2 and TRBJ1-2; D is unresolved. Germline values: CDR1 SNHLY, CDR2 FYNNEI. CDR3 length: 13 amino acids. Trimming pared 5 bases from V and 8 bases from J, leaving 15 bases between.

The chain employs TRBV15 and TRBJ2-2; tentatively, D is TRBD2 (5 bases). The CDR3 has 14 residues. V was cut by 1 base and J by 9 bases, with 12 bases left in between. Germline CDR1 is LNHNV and CDR2 is YYDKDF (reference sequence). CDR3 DNA sequence: TGTGCCACCAGCAGAGGACGGGGTGTCAGGGAGCTGTTTTTT. Translating it yields CATSRGRGVRELFF.

The chain uses TRBV27 and TRBJ2-7; D may be TRBD1 or TRBD2 (5 bases each). V was shortened by 4 bases and J by 6 bases, with 19 bases between the two germline ends. The CDR3 consists of 15 residues. Germline V gene data show CDR1 as MNHEY and CDR2 as SMNVEV (reference sequence). The CDR3, as DNA: TGTGCCAGCAGTTACATCGGGCAGGGTGGGACCGAGCAGTACTTC. It translates to CASSYIGQGGTEQYF.

This rearrangement joins TRBV11-2 to TRBJ2-1, with a possible D match to TRBD2 (6 bases). CDR1 is SGHAT and CDR2 is FQNNGV in the germline V gene. This CDR3 is built from 16 residues. V gave up 2 bases and J gave up 0 bases, with 11 bases separating them. The CDR3 DNA sequence: TGTGCCAGCAGCTTATCCGCGGGGAGCTCCTACAATGAGCAGTTCTTC. Encoded protein: CASSLSAGSSYNEQFF.

CDR3 sequence reads: CASKKTTGAASGNTIYF. DNA of the CDR3: TGTGCCAGCAAGAAAACGACAGGGGCTGCCTCCGGAAACACCATATATTTT. This chain uses TRBV5-6 with TRBJ1-3; 8 bases are shared with TRBD1. The CDR3 runs 17 residues. V lost 6 bases and J lost 4; bases outside the gene matches: 15. In germline, CDR1 is SGHDT, CDR2 YYEEEE.

This chain uses TRBV5-1 with TRBJ2-1, with TRBD2 identical over 11 bases. V was clipped by 2 bases and J by 8 bases; unmatched bases: 3. Germline V gene data show CDR1 as SGHRS and CDR2 as YFSETQ. This CDR3 contains 14 residues. The CDR3 bases are TGCGCCAGCAGCTTTAGCGGGGGGGCGGATGAGCAGTTCTTC. It is translated as CASSFSGGADEQFF.

The rearrangement links TRBV11-2 to TRBJ2-7; D possibly corresponds to TRBD1 (6 bases). Germline values: CDR1 SGHAT, CDR2 FQNNGV. V gave up 5 bases and J gave up 9 bases, with 17 bases separating them. This CDR3 region has 13 residues. The CDR3 protein is CASSPDIQGRQYF. CDR3 bases: TGTGCCAGCAGCCCCGACATACAGGGTAGGCAGTACTTC.

The chain links TRBV4-3 to TRBJ1-2; D is ambiguous. Germline CDR1 and CDR2: LGHNA and YSLEER. The V and J ends lost 0 bases and 4 bases respectively, with 9 bases between them. This CDR3 has 14 residues. The CDR3 protein is CASSQELGIYGYTF. In DNA, the CDR3 is TGCGCCAGCAGCCAAGAACTCGGGATCTATGGCTACACCTTC.

The J gene is TRBJ1-3, the V gene TRBV4-2; D is unclear. The CDR3 length is 17 residues. V shed 3 bases and J shed 0 bases, with 15 bases lying between them. The germline gives CDR1 LGHNA, CDR2 YNFKEQ. The CDR3 sequence is CASSQPGRSLSGNTIYF. DNA of the CDR3: TGTGCCAGCAGCCAGCCAGGTCGTTCGCTCTCTGGAAACACCATATATTTT.

The rearrangement links TRBV28 to TRBJ2-5; no clear D. The germline V and J ends were trimmed by 2 bases and 2 bases, with 3 bases remaining between them. CDR1 is MDHEN, CDR2 SYDVKM, per germline. This CDR3 contains 12 residues. As DNA, the CDR3 is TGTGCCAGCAGTTTAGGGCAAGAGACCCAGTACTTC. Translating gives CASSLGQETQYF.

This clone was recorded a few times. V gene TRBV7-9 combines with J gene TRBJ1-2; D ambiguous. Trimming removed 5 bases from V and 14 bases from J, with 15 bases in between. The length of the CDR3 is 11 residues. Germline CDR1 is SEHNR and CDR2 is FQNEAQ (reference sequence). The CDR3 sequence: CASSPAADSTF. The CDR3 DNA is TGTGCCAGCAGCCCGGCGGCCGACTCAACCTTC.

The V gene is TRBV7-9, the J gene TRBJ2-3; TRBD2 agrees at 7 bases. V dropped 5 bases and J dropped 2; count of bases not matched to a gene: 7. Germline V CDR1 and CDR2: SEHNR, FQNEAQ (reference sequence). This CDR3 is 15 amino acids long. The CDR3 protein is CASSRMGGDTDTQYF. The CDR3 DNA sequence: TGTGCCAGCAGCCGTATGGGGGGGGACACAGATACGCAGTATTTT.

V gene TRBV5-8 combines with J gene TRBJ1-5, with D possibly TRBD1 on 5 matching bases. Per the germline V gene, CDR1 is SGHTS and CDR2 is YDEGEE. The CDR3 is 15 amino acids. The V gene lost 4 bases and the J gene lost 7 bases, with 18 bases spanning the gap. CDR3 coding DNA: TGTGCCAGCAGCCCAGCGACAGCCCCTTTCCAGCCCCAGCATTTT. This sequence encodes CASSPATAPFQPQHF.

In its sample, this clone was seen a few times. The CDR3, as DNA: TGTGCCAGCAGCTTAGTTTCCGAGCAGTACTTC. This sequence encodes CASSLVSEQYF. This chain connects TRBV11-2 to TRBJ2-7; D is uncertain. V shed 1 base and J shed 6 bases, with 4 bases lying between them. CDR3 length: 11 residues. The V gene's germline CDR1 is SGHAT and CDR2 FQNNGV.

This clone was seen a handful of times. V and J are TRBV7-3 and TRBJ2-1; D may be TRBD1 (6 bases). This CDR3 contains 11 residues. Germline V gene data show CDR1 as SGHTA and CDR2 as FQGTGA. Trimming left V 5 bases short and J 14 bases short, with 13 bases between. The CDR3 protein is CASSLRQDEFF. In DNA form, the CDR3 reads TGTGCCAGCAGCCTTCGACAGGATGAGTTCTTC.